This entry lists 5 T cell receptor beta chains sequenced from one sample in a study of neoadjuvant anti-PD-1 for oral cavity cancer. TCRdb's table, derived via immunoSEQ multiplex PCR, lists solely in-frame clones and lacks some. The repertoire holds almost 8,500 clones, with 60% to 75% as singletons. Time point defined: after neoadjuvant nivolumab, at surgical resection. This specimen was PBMCs, taken after nivolumab (anti-PD-1) treatment. These receptors were taken from a person aged 35-80 years with oral cavity squamous cell carcinoma.

The DNA of the CDR3 is TGCAGCGTTGCCCCCGGACAGGCTGGAAACACCATATATTTT. It translates to CSVAPGQAGNTIYF. The V and J genes are TRBV29-1 and TRBJ1-3; TRBD1 aligns across 7 bases. J was trimmed by 2 bases and V by 4 bases; bases with no gene match: 5. CDR3 length: 14 amino acids. Germline V lookup: CDR1 SQVTM, CDR2 ANQGSEA.

The chain joins TRBV30 to TRBJ1-1; D unclear. The CDR3 is 10 residues long. CDR1 and CDR2 (germline): GTSNPN, SVGIG (reference sequence). Trimming stripped 2 bases from V and 7 bases from J, with 5 bases between. CDR3 DNA sequence: TGTGCCTGGAGTTCGGGTGAAGCTTTCTTT. Protein product: CAWSSGEAFF.

This clone was counted only a few times. The rearrangement uses TRBV9 and TRBJ1-1; D is perhaps TRBD1 (6 bases). With 7 bases removed from V and 1 base from J, the gap between germline ends came to 8 bases. Germline loops: CDR1 SGDLS, CDR2 YYNGEE. CDR3 length: 12 amino acids. The chain's CDR3 is CASSGANTEAFF. In DNA form, the CDR3 reads TGTGCCAGCTCAGGGGCGAACACTGAAGCTTTCTTT.

The genes are TRBV5-8 and TRBJ2-3, with D perhaps matching TRBD2 (7 bases). V lost 4 bases and J lost 0, with 18 bases in between. The CDR3 runs 17 residues. Germline assignment: CDR1 SGHTS and CDR2 YDEGEE. CDR3 DNA: TGTGCCAGCAGCCCAGTAGGGGGGGCCGTTAGCACAGATACGCAGTATTTT. Translating gives CASSPVGGAVSTDTQYF. The full variable domain, completed using reference TRBV5-8 and TRBJ2-3, is EAGVTQSPTHLIKTRGQQATLRCSPISGHTSVYWYQQALGLGLQFLLWYDEGEERNRGNFPPRFSGRQFPNYSSELNVNALELEDSALYLCASSPVGGAVSTDTQYFGPGTRLTVL.

The rearrangement links TRBV5-6 to TRBJ1-5; D unresolved. Trimming removed 4 bases from V and 0 bases from J, with 11 bases in between. Germline V lookup: CDR1 SGHDT, CDR2 YYEEEE. This CDR3 comprises 15 residues. CDR3 residues: CASSRGGPSNQPQHF. The CDR3 nucleotides read TGTGCCAGCAGCCGTGGAGGGCCTAGCAATCAGCCCCAGCATTTT.